The clone carrying this TCR beta chain has just a few counts. The data were taken from a study of identical twins. TCRdb redid the calling of the 5' RACE reads with MiXCR, one entry per CDR3 protein. The data hold approximately 890,000 distinct CDR3 sequences, with approximately 13% observed a single time. CDR3 length: 14 residues. V shed 2 bases and J shed 7 bases, with 14 bases lying between them. Germline CDR1 reads MNHEY; CDR2 reads SMNVEV (reference sequence). This same sample was also taken into another study, of yellow fever vaccine responses in identical twins.

The chain has TRBV27 and TRBJ2-5; D possibly matches TRBD1 or TRBD2 (5 bases each). Material for sequencing was PBMCs. The receptor's source is a woman aged 18-35 years in good health. This chain's CDR3 is CASSLGGRARTQYF. The DNA of the CDR3 is TGTGCCAGCAGTTTAGGGGGACGTGCGAGGACCCAGTACTTC.